Following are 18 T cell receptor beta chains from one sample sequenced in a study of T cell clonality in common variable immunodeficiency. Clones were sequenced by immunoSEQ multiplex PCR, and TCRdb holds only the in-frame ones, with some missing. Altogether tens of thousands of clones were found in the sample, and no singletons occur. No antigen has been assigned to these receptors. Study-level findings and limits: Common variable immunodeficiency TCR beta sequences reportedly had fewer deletions and N-nucleotide insertions.

The sequenced material came from peripheral blood mononuclear cells. These receptors all come from a human donor with common variable immunodeficiency.

This clone was counted ten times or more. Sequencing ends 3 residues short of the CDR3 end; the germline J gene provides the rest. J is TRBJ2-7 and V is TRBV18, with D possibly being TRBD1 (6 bases). CDR3 length: 13 amino acids. From germline, CDR1 is KGHSH and CDR2 LQKENI. V was trimmed by 3 bases and J by 4 bases, leaving 10 bases between them. CDR3 sequence: CASSPGHPYEQYF. The CDR3 DNA, read in part, is TGTGCCAGCTCACCGGGACACCCATACGAG.

In its sample, this clone was seen a few times. Read data end 3 residues before the CDR3 end; the end is taken from the germline J gene. The chain recombines TRBV2 with TRBJ2-3; D is possibly TRBD2 (6 bases). Germline V gives CDR1 SNHLY, CDR2 FYNNEI. V lost 3 bases, J lost 5 bases, and 9 bases lay in between. The CDR3 has 13 amino acids. The covered CDR3 bases are TGTGCCAGCAGTGATGTGCGGGGAGATACG. It is translated as CASSDVRGDT. In full, the CDR3 reads CASSDVRGDTQYF.

With respect to this clone: The read terminates 3 residues ahead of where the CDR3 ends, so the germline J gene completes it. J is TRBJ1-1 and V is TRBV6-2 or TRBV6-3; 12 bases map to TRBD1. The CDR3 totals 17 residues. CDR1 and CDR2 from the germline V gene are MNHEY and SVGEGT. Trimming took 6 bases from V and 2 from J; bases not matched to a gene: 10. This CDR3 is CASRQHRDRGLNTEAFF. CDR3 DNA, as far as it was read: TGTGCCAGCAGACAGCACCGGGACAGGGGGCTAAACACTGAA.

This clone was detected only a few times. Coverage ceases 3 residues before the CDR3 finishes, and the germline J gene fills in the end. The rearrangement uses TRBV19 and TRBJ1-6; weak D call: TRBD1 (5 bases). V was clipped by 3 bases and J by 9 bases, with 12 bases between them. This CDR3 comprises 14 residues. Per the germline V gene, CDR1 is LNHDA and CDR2 is SQIVND (reference sequence). The chain's CDR3 is CASSMGQGSSPLHF. CDR3 DNA (partial): TGTGCCAGTAGTATGGGGCAGGGAAGTTCACCC.

In this sample, this clone turned up many times. The missing CDR3 end, 3 residues past where the read stops, is filled in from the germline J gene. The chain employs TRBV10-3 and TRBJ2-1; D not certain. V was trimmed by 7 bases and J by 3 bases, leaving 7 bases between them. This CDR3 is built from 12 residues. Germline CDR1 ENHRY, CDR2 SYGVKD. CDR3 DNA (partial): TGTGCCATCAAAAGCGTCTACAATGAG. It codes for CAIKSVYNE. The complete CDR3 protein is CAIKSVYNEQFF.

About this clone itself: The read ends 3 residues shy of where the CDR3 ends; the end is completed using the germline J gene. The chain links TRBV2 to TRBJ2-1; D is undetermined. This CDR3 comprises 13 residues. V was cut by 8 bases and J by 5 bases, with 13 bases left in between. Germline-derived CDR1 and CDR2 are SNHLY and FYNNEI. The DNA read from the CDR3 is TGTGCCAGCCACTTCGACACAGACAATGAG. Its protein product is CASHFDTDNE. The full CDR3 reads CASHFDTDNEQFF.

This clone showed up just a few times. The CDR3 goes on 3 residues after the read ends, and that part is filled in from the germline J gene. J is TRBJ1-2 and V is TRBV30; no definite D call. V dropped 1 base and J dropped 4 bases, with 10 bases sitting between them. CDR3 length: 13 residues. Per germline, CDR1 GTSNPN and CDR2 SVGIG (reference sequence). CDR3 bases read: TGTGCCTGGAGTGAAGTCAGGCTCTATGGC. It codes for CAWSEVRLYG. The full CDR3 sequence reads CAWSEVRLYGYTF.

Note on this clone: The read terminates 3 residues before the CDR3 end, so the remaining end is supplied by the germline J gene. This chain uses TRBV19 with TRBJ1-5; 10 bases match TRBD1. Germline CDR1 is LNHDA and CDR2 is SQIVND (reference sequence). This CDR3 spans 16 amino acids. Unmatched junction bases numbered 11, after V lost 6 bases and J lost 6 bases. The CDR3 DNA, read in part, is TGTGCCAGTAGGAGACCGGGACAGGGGAATACTCAGCCC. Its translation: CASRRPGQGNTQP. Given in full, the CDR3 is CASRRPGQGNTQPQHF.

This clone has at least ten counts. The CDR3 end lies 3 residues beyond the end of the read and is filled in from the germline J gene. The chain joins TRBV7-2 to TRBJ2-2; D not certain. CDR3 length equals 14 residues. Germline-derived CDR1 and CDR2 are SGHTA and FQGNSA. V gave up 1 base and J gave up 4 bases, with 7 bases separating them. The sequenced part of the CDR3 DNA is TGTGCCAGCAGCTTAGATCCGGGCACCGGGGAG. Translating it yields CASSLDPGTGE. The full CDR3 is CASSLDPGTGELFF.

This clone was seen repeatedly, ten times or more. Read sequence stops 3 residues before the CDR3 end, and the germline J gene provides the missing end. The chain carries TRBV7-3 and TRBJ2-7; possibly TRBD1 for D (6 bases). The CDR3 is 13 residues long. Looked up from germline, CDR1 is SGHTA and CDR2 is FQGTGA. The V end was cut by 5 bases, the J end by 6 bases, with 14 bases between. The CDR3 spells CASSTTQGFEQYF. Incomplete CDR3 DNA: TGTGCCAGCAGCACCACCCAGGGGTTCGAG.

In this sample, this clone turned up a few times. The read gets to within 3 residues of the CDR3 end, and the germline J gene fills in the rest. The chain combines TRBV7-2 with TRBJ2-4, with 8 bases lining up with TRBD1. Unmatched junction bases numbered 6, after V lost 4 bases and J lost 7 bases. CDR1 is SGHTA, CDR2 FQGNSA, per germline. CDR3 length equals 14 residues. The sequenced part of the CDR3 DNA is TGTGCCAGCAGCTCAAACAGGGGGTGGAACATT. It translates to CASSSNRGWNI. Given in full, the CDR3 is CASSSNRGWNIQYF.

In its sample, this clone was seen a few times. The read ends 3 residues early relative to the CDR3; the germline J gene fills the gap. V is TRBV5-1 and J is TRBJ2-5; D possibly corresponds to TRBD2 (6 bases). Germline values: CDR1 SGHRS, CDR2 YFSETQ. The CDR3 has 16 amino acids. V dropped 0 bases and J dropped 5 bases, with 17 bases sitting between them. The covered CDR3 bases are TGCGCCAGCAGCTTGGAGAGATCCGGGGCGGGGGAGACC. The encoded protein is CASSLERSGAGET. The whole CDR3 sequence is CASSLERSGAGETQYF. Filled out from reference TRBV5-1 and TRBJ2-5, the complete variable domain reads KAGVTQTPRYLIKTRGQQVTLSCSPISGHRSVSWYQQTPGQGLQFLFEYFSETQRNKGNFPGRFSGRQFSNSRSEMNVSTLELGDSALYLCASSLERSGAGETQYFGPGTRLLVL.

As for this clone: The observed sequence ends 3 residues before the CDR3 terminus, with the missing tail filled in from the germline J gene. The chain has TRBV7-2 and TRBJ1-2; D is uncertain. The CDR3 has 13 amino acids. Germline loops: CDR1 SGHTA, CDR2 FQGNSA. The CDR3 reads CASSLLDGYEYTF. The part of the CDR3 DNA that was read is TGTGCCAGCAGCTTATTAGACGGGTACGAG.

There are many counts of this clone. The read gets to within 3 residues of the CDR3 end, and the germline J gene fills in the rest. This sequence joins TRBV15 and TRBJ2-1; D call uncertain. This CDR3 is built from 16 residues. Germline V lookup: CDR1 LNHNV, CDR2 YYDKDF (reference sequence). V was trimmed by 1 base and J by 4 bases, leaving 14 bases between them. CDR3: CATSRVDGFGYNEQFF. CDR3 DNA, as far as it was read: TGTGCCACCAGCAGAGTCGACGGGTTTGGTTACAATGAG.

Many counts were recorded for this clone. The read terminates 3 residues before the CDR3 end, so the remaining end is supplied by the germline J gene. The chain uses TRBV2 and TRBJ2-3; D is perhaps TRBD1 (5 bases). V was shortened by 2 bases and J by 0 bases, with 15 bases between the two germline ends. The CDR3 consists of 17 residues. CDR1 and CDR2 (germline): SNHLY, FYNNEI. The DNA read from the CDR3 is TGTGCCAGCAGTGAAAGATACAGTGGGGCTAGCACAGATACG. It codes for CASSERYSGASTDT. Given in full, the CDR3 is CASSERYSGASTDTQYF.

With regard to this clone: The CDR3 end is not reached by the read, which stops 3 residues before it; the germline J gene fills it in. The V and J genes are TRBV7-6 and TRBJ2-7; 7 bases align to TRBD2. The V gene end was trimmed by 4 bases and the J gene end by 3 bases; junction bases not matched to a gene: 3. Germline V gives CDR1 SGHVS, CDR2 FNYEAQ. The CDR3 extends over 13 amino acids. The covered CDR3 bases are TGTGCCAGCAGCTCCAGGGACTACTACGAG. Translation gives CASSSRDYYE. The complete CDR3 reads CASSSRDYYEQYF.

The table lists this clone with a few counts. The read terminates 3 residues ahead of where the CDR3 ends, so the germline J gene completes it. This chain joins TRBV19 and TRBJ1-5; the match to TRBD1 covers 11 bases. Unmatched junction bases numbered 9, after V lost 3 bases and J lost 2 bases. The V gene's germline CDR1 is LNHDA and CDR2 SQIVND (reference sequence). The CDR3 extends over 18 amino acids. CDR3 residues: CASSIRTGGATRNQPQHF. CDR3 DNA, as far as it was read: TGTGCCAGTAGTATCCGGACAGGGGGCGCAACTCGCAATCAGCCC.

This clone showed up many times. The read stops 3 residues short of the end of the CDR3; the missing end is completed from the germline J gene. V is TRBV19 and J is TRBJ1-1; D gene ambiguous. With 2 bases removed from V and 7 bases from J, the gap between germline ends came to 5 bases. The CDR3 loop spans 11 amino acids. Germline assignment: CDR1 LNHDA and CDR2 SQIVND (reference sequence). The CDR3 here is CASSIQVEAFF. CDR3 bases read: TGTGCCAGTAGTATACAGGTTGAA.